The 16 T cell receptor beta chains in this list originate from one sample, sequenced in a study of identical twins. MiXCR, applied by TCRdb to the 5' RACE reads, yields one record per CDR3 protein. The profile shows 450,000 or so distinct CDR3 sequences, about 18% of them singletons. The source material was naive T cells sorted from blood. These TCRs come from a middle-aged man in good health.

This clonotype was seen repeatedly, ten times or more. This chain links TRBV20-1 with TRBJ1-6; 7 bases are a match to TRBD1. J gave up 0 bases and V 4 bases, and 6 bases lay outside the gene matches. The germline V gene encodes CDR1 DFQATT and CDR2 SNEGSKA (reference sequence). The CDR3 contains 16 residues. In DNA form, the CDR3 reads TGCAGTGCTATGGGAGGGGGCCTCTCCTATAATTCACCCCTCCACTTT. Translated, it gives CSAMGGGLSYNSPLHF.

Only a few counts were recorded for this clonotype. The chain joins TRBV6-5 to TRBJ2-7, with 8 positions matching TRBD2. Trimming removed 2 bases from V and 7 bases from J; junction bases left unmatched: 7. The CDR3 runs 14 residues. CDR1 MNHEY and CDR2 SVGAGI come from the germline V gene. The CDR3 nucleotides are TGTGCCAGCAGTTACATGCAGGGACTAGGGGAGCAGTACTTC. It yields the protein CASSYMQGLGEQYF.

This clonotype turned up a few times. This chain connects TRBV15 to TRBJ2-5, with D unresolved. This CDR3 contains 18 residues. The germline CDR1 and CDR2 sequences are LNHNV and YYDKDF (reference sequence). V gave up 1 base and J gave up 0 bases, with 18 bases separating them. CDR3 loop: CATSRVRPVLTYQETQYF. CDR3 sequence (DNA): TGTGCCACCAGCAGAGTTCGGCCCGTTTTGACTTACCAAGAGACCCAGTACTTC.

This clonotype was recorded many times. The rearrangement joins TRBV7-2 to TRBJ2-5; 8 positions match TRBD1. The CDR3 runs to 16 residues. J gave up 1 base and V 5 bases, and 9 bases lay outside the gene matches. CDR1 SGHTA and CDR2 FQGNSA come from the germline V gene. CDR3 bases: TGTGCCAGCAGCCCCTCACAGGGGGGAACCCAAGAGACCCAGTACTTC. This translates into CASSPSQGGTQETQYF.

This sequence joins TRBV7-9 and TRBJ2-3; D is unclear. CDR3 length: 15 residues. V lost 2 bases, J lost 1 base, and 10 bases lay in between. Germline V gene data show CDR1 as SEHNR and CDR2 as FQNEAQ (reference sequence). The DNA of the CDR3 is TGTGCCAGCAGCTTATCGAGAGTTGGCACAGATACGCAGTATTTT. It yields the protein CASSLSRVGTDTQYF.

There are a few counts of this clonotype. CDR3 sequence reads: CSARRGDRNSPLHF. The DNA for the CDR3 is TGCAGTGCTCGGCGAGGGGACAGGAATTCACCCCTCCACTTT. This chain connects TRBV20-1 to TRBJ1-6; TRBD1 matches at 8 bases. The junction had 7 bases not matched to a gene; V was cut back by 5 bases and J by 7 bases. CDR3 length equals 14 residues. Germline lookup yields CDR1 DFQATT and CDR2 SNEGSKA (reference sequence).

The chain carries TRBV7-2 and TRBJ1-5, with 7 bases matching TRBD1. From germline, CDR1 is SGHTA and CDR2 FQGNSA. The CDR3 extends over 14 amino acids. V lost 2 bases, J lost 6 bases, and 4 bases stayed unmatched. CDR3 amino acids: CASSLKGAGQPQHF. The CDR3 DNA reads as TGTGCCAGCAGCTTAAAGGGGGCAGGTCAGCCCCAGCATTTT.

The table lists this clonotype with many counts. The chain carries TRBV6-1 and TRBJ2-1; no firm D call. V lost 11 bases and J lost 0, with 11 bases in between. The CDR3 runs 13 residues. Germline lookup yields CDR1 MNHNS and CDR2 SASEGT. The CDR3 reads CAAAGSSYNEQFF. In DNA, the CDR3 is TGTGCCGCGGCCGGTAGCTCCTACAATGAGCAGTTCTTC.

This CDR3 is CASSEALTPSQPQHF. The DNA for the CDR3 is TGTGCCAGCAGTGAAGCGCTGACCCCTAGTCAGCCCCAGCATTTT. The chain is built from TRBV6-1 and TRBJ1-5, with no clear D. CDR1 MNHNS and CDR2 SASEGT come from the germline V gene. Trimming removed 0 bases at V and 6 bases at J, with 12 bases between. The CDR3 contains 15 residues.

The sample holds a few counts of this clonotype. The rearrangement links TRBV6-1 to TRBJ2-3; no clear D gene. From germline, CDR1 is MNHNS and CDR2 SASEGT. The CDR3 covers 12 residues. V lost 4 bases, J lost 2 bases, and 4 bases lay in between. CDR3 sequence: CASSVHTDTQYF. The CDR3 nucleotides read TGTGCCAGCAGTGTTCACACAGATACGCAGTATTTT.

This clonotype was seen only once. The rearrangement joins TRBV7-3 to TRBJ2-7, with D perhaps given as TRBD1 or TRBD2 (5 bases each). This CDR3 has 14 amino acids. The V gene lost 5 bases and the J gene lost 5 bases, with 16 bases spanning the gap. In germline, CDR1 is SGHTA, CDR2 FQGTGA. The CDR3 bases are TGTGCCAGCAGCGCCGGGACCCCGGGCCACGAGCAGTACTTC. This codes for CASSAGTPGHEQYF. The entire variable domain, with the rest obtained from reference TRBV7-3 and TRBJ2-7, is as follows: GAGVSQTPSNKVTEKGKYVELRCDPISGHTALYWYRQSLGQGPEFLIYFQGTGAADDSGLPNDRFFAVRPEGSVSTLKIQRTERGDSAVYLCASSAGTPGHEQYFGPGTRLTVT.

This chain joins TRBV28 and TRBJ2-7, with 7 bases matching TRBD2. There are 15 residues in the CDR3. V gave up 6 bases and J gave up 1 base; unmatched junction bases: 9. CDR1 and CDR2 from the germline V gene are MDHEN and SYDVKM. The CDR3 here is CASRPPASGSYEQYF. CDR3 bases: TGTGCCAGCAGACCCCCGGCTAGCGGTTCCTACGAGCAGTACTTC.

The genes are TRBV6-2 or TRBV6-3 and TRBJ2-7, with D unresolved. The CDR3 loop spans 11 amino acids. Germline V lookup: CDR1 MNHEY, CDR2 SVGEGT. Trimming took off 8 bases at V and 5 bases at J, with 10 bases between the two ends. For the CDR3, the DNA is TGTGCCAGCGGATCCGTCCACGAGCAGTACTTC. Amino acid sequence: CASGSVHEQYF.

This chain joins TRBV6-1 and TRBJ2-5; possibly TRBD1 for D (6 bases). From germline, CDR1 is MNHNS and CDR2 SASEGT. V was clipped by 6 bases and J by 5 bases, with 22 bases between them. The CDR3 totals 16 residues. CDR3 loop: CASSIRGWGRGETQYF. DNA for the CDR3: TGTGCCAGCAGCATAAGGGGTTGGGGGCGCGGTGAGACCCAGTACTTC.

The rearrangement uses TRBV7-9 and TRBJ2-1, with a tentative D call TRBD1 (5 bases). CDR1 SEHNR and CDR2 FQNEAQ come from the germline V gene (reference sequence). Trimming pared 1 base from V and 7 bases from J, leaving 11 bases between. This CDR3 is built from 14 residues. Here the CDR3 DNA reads TGTGCCAGCAGCTTAGTCTATAAGGGGAATGAGCAGTTCTTC. Translated, it gives CASSLVYKGNEQFF.

This clonotype was recorded many times. This rearrangement joins TRBV6-2 or TRBV6-3 to TRBJ1-5, with no clear D. Trimming pared 6 bases from V and 3 bases from J, leaving 9 bases between. CDR3 length: 13 residues. CDR1 is MNHEY and CDR2 is SVGEGT in the germline V gene. CDR3 sequence (DNA): TGTGCCAGCAGCCCCAGGATCAATCAGCCCCAGCATTTT. Translation gives CASSPRINQPQHF.